This record looks at one T cell receptor (beta chain) sequence and its context. Its specificity is unknown. Germline loops: CDR1 ENHRY, CDR2 SYGVKD. The trim removed 2 bases at V and 8 bases at J, leaving 12 bases unmatched. CDR3 length equals 16 residues. Only in-frame clones appear in the TCRdb table, and some are missing; sequencing was by immunoSEQ multiplex PCR. The sample records 140,000 to 150,000 clones, more than 85% being singletons. The source of the sample is a study of T cell responses to AZD1222 COVID-19 vaccine. Overall study: Pooling was applied to second doses at about 4 or about 12 weeks.

Study-level results: Baseline antibody screening turned up just six seropositive AZD1222 recipients. Among the donors, most were white British and more were female, and clonal diversity was possibly underestimated. The study reported that nearly half of spike-specific TCRs target unmutated variant regions.

The rearrangement joins TRBV10-3 to TRBJ1-5; 7 positions agree with TRBD1. The sequence was obtained from an adult in good health. Material: peripheral blood, obtained on day 0 of AZD1222 vaccination. The CDR3 DNA follows: TGTGCCATCAGTGAGACCAAAGACAGGGATGAAAAGCCCCAGCATTTT. It translates to CAISETKDRDEKPQHF.